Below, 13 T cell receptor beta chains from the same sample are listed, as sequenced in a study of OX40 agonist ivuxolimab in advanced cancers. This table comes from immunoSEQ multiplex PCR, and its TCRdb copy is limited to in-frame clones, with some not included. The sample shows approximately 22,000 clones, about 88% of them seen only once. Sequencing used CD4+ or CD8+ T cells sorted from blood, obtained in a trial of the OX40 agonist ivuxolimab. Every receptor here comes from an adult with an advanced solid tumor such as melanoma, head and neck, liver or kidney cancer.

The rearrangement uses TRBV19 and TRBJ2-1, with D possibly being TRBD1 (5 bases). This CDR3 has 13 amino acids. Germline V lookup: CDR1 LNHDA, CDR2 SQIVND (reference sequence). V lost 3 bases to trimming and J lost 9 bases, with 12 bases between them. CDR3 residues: CASSMGQGSEQFF. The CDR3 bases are TGTGCCAGTAGTATGGGGCAGGGATCTGAGCAGTTCTTC. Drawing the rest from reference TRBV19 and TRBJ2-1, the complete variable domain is DGGITQSPKYLFRKEGQNVTLSCEQNLNHDAMYWYRQDPGQGLRLIYYSQIVNDFQKGDIAEGYSVSREKKESFPLTVTSAQKNPTAFYLCASSMGQGSEQFFGPGTRLTVL.

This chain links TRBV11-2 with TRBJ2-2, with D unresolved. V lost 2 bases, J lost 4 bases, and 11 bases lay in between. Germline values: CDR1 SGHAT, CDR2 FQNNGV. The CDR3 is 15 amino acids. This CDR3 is CASSLFRHFTGELFF. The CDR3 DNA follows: TGTGCCAGCAGCTTATTTCGACATTTCACCGGGGAGCTGTTTTTT.

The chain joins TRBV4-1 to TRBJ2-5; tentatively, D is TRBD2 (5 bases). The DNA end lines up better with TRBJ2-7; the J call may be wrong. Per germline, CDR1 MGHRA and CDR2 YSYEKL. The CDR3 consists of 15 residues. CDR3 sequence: CASSQPGLRGSEQYF. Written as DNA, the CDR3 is TGCGCCAGCAGCCAACCGGGCCTCCGCGGGTCCGAGCAGTACTTC.

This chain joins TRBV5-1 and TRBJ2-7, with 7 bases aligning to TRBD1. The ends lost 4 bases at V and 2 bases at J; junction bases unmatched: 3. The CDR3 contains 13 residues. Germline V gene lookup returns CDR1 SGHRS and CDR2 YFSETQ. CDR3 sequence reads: CASSVGQPYEQYF. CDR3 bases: TGCGCCAGCAGCGTGGGACAGCCCTACGAGCAGTACTTC.

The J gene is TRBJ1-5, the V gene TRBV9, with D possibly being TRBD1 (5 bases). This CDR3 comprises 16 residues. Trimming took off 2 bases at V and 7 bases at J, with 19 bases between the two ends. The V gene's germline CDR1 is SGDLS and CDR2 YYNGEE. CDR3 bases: TGTGCCAGCAGCGTCCCGGATGGGGGAGGTAGCCAGCCCCAGCATTTT. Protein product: CASSVPDGGGSQPQHF.

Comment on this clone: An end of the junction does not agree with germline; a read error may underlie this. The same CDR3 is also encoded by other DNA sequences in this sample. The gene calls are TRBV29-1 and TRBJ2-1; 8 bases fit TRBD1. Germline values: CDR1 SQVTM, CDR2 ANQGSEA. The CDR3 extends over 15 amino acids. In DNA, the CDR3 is TGCAGCGTCGAAGGTGGGACAGGAAAAACCAATGAGCAGTTCTTC. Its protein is CSVEGGTGKTNEQFF.

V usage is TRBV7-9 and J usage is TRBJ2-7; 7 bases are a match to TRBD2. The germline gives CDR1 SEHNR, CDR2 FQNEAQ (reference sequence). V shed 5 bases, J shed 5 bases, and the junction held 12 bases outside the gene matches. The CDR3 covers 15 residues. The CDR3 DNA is TGTGCCAGCAGCCCTAGCGGTTCCCGTAACGACGAGCAGTACTTC. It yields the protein CASSPSGSRNDEQYF.

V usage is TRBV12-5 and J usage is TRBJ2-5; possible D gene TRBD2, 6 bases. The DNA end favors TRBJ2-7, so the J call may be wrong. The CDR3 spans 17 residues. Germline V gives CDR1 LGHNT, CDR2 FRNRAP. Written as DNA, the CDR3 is TGTGCTAGTGGTTTGGTACAGATAGAGGGACTCTCCTACGAGCAGTACTTC. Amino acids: CASGLVQIEGLSYEQYF.

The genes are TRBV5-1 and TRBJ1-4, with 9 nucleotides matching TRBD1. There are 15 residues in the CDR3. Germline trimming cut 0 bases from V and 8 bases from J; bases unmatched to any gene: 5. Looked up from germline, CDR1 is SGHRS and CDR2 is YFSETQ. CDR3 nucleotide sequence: TGCGCCAGCAGCTTGGAGGGACAGGGTAAAGAAAAACTGTTTTTT. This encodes CASSLEGQGKEKLFF.

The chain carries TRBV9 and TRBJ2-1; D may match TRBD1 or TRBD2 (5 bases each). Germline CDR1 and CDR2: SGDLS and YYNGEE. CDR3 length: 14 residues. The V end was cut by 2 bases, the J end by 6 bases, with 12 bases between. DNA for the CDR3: TGTGCCAGCAGCGTTACTGGGGACCGCAATGAGCAGTTCTTC. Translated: CASSVTGDRNEQFF.

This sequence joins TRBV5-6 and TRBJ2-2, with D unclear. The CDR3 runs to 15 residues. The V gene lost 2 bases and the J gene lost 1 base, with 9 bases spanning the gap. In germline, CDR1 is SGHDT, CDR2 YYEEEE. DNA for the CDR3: TGTGCCAGCAGCTTTCAATACAGGAACACCGGGGAGCTGTTTTTT. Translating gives CASSFQYRNTGELFF.

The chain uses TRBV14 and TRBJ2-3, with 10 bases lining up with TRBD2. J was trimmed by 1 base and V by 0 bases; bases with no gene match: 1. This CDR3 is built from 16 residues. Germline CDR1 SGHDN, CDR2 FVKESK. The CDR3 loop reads CASSQELAGRTDTQYF. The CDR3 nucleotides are TGTGCCAGCAGCCAAGAACTAGCGGGGCGCACAGATACGCAGTATTTT.

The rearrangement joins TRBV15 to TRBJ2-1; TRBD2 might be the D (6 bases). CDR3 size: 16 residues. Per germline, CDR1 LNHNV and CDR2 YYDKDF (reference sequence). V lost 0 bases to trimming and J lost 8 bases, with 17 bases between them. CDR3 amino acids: CATSREGGLGMDEQFF. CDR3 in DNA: TGTGCCACCAGCAGAGAGGGGGGACTCGGGATGGATGAGCAGTTCTTC.